In this sample, the clone carrying this T cell receptor (beta chain) turned up once. The sample originates from a study of control samples from healthy donors and cancer patients. Profiled with immunoSEQ multiplex PCR; TCRdb holds only in-frame clones, not every one. The sample has more than 95,000 clones, about 88% seen once. This clonotype was sampled from a woman in her 70s in good health. The sample taken for sequencing was blood.

CDR3 DNA sequence: TGCGCCAGCAGCTTTGGTGCCGGACAGCCCCAGCATTTT. Its protein product is CASSFGAGQPQHF. The chain is built from TRBV5-1 and TRBJ1-5, with D hard to call. V was cut by 2 bases and J by 7 bases, with 10 bases left in between. CDR1 and CDR2 from the germline V gene are SGHRS and YFSETQ. The CDR3 loop spans 13 amino acids.